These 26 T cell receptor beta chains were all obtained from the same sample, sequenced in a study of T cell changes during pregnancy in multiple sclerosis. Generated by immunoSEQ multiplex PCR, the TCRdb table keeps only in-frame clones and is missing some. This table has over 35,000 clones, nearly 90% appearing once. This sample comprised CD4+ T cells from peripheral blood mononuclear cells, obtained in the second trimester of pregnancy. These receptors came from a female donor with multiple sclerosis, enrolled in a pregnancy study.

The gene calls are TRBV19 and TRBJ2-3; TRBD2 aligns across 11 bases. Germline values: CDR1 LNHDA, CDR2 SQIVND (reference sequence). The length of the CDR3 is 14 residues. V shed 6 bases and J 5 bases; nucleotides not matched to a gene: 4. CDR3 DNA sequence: TGTGCCAGTAGAGTAGCGGGAGGGATAGATACGCAGTATTTT. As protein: CASRVAGGIDTQYF.

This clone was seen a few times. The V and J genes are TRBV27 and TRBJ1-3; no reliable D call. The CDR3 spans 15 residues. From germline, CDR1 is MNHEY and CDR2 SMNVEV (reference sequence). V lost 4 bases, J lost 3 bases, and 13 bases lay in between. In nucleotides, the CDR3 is TGTGCCAGCAGTTCGCCCCCCGGTAATGGAAACACCATATATTTT. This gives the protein CASSSPPGNGNTIYF.

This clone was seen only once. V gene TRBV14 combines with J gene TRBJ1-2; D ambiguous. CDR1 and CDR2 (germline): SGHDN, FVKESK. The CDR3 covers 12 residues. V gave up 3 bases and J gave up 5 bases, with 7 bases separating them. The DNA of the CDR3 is TGTGCCAGCAGCCATTCCCCATATGGCTACACCTTC. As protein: CASSHSPYGYTF.

As DNA, the CDR3 is TGTGCCAGCAGTCTAATCCGACAGGGCGGCCTAGCGGGACTAACCATGGGAGAGACCCAGTACTTC. Amino acids: CASSLIRQGGLAGLTMGETQYF. This chain connects TRBV28 to TRBJ2-5; 9 nucleotides align to TRBD2. There are 22 residues in the CDR3. Germline V CDR1 and CDR2: MDHEN, SYDVKM. V lost 5 bases and J lost 4; bases outside the gene matches: 29.

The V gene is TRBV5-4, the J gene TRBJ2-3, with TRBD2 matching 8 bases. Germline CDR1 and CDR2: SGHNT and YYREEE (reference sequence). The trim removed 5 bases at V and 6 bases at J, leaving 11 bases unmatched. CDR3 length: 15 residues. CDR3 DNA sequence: TGTGCCAGCAGAGCCGATTACGGACTAGCCGATACGCAGTATTTT. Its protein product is CASRADYGLADTQYF.

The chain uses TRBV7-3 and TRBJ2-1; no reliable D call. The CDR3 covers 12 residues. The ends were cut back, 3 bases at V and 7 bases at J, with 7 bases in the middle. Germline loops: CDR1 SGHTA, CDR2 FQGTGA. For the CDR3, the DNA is TGTGCCAGCAGCTTTTACGGGAATGAGCAGTTCTTC. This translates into CASSFYGNEQFF.

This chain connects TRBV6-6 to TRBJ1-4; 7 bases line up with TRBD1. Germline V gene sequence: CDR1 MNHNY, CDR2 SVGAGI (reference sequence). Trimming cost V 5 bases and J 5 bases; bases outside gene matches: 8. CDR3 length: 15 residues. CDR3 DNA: TGTGCCAGCAGTCCTCTCAGGGGGGCGAATGAAAAACTGTTTTTT. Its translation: CASSPLRGANEKLFF.

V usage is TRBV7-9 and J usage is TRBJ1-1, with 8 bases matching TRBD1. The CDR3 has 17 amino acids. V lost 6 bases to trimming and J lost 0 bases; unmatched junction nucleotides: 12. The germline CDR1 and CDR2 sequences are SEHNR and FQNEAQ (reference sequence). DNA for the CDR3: TGTGCCAGCAGGGACAGGGTTGAGGAGACCATGAACACTGAAGCTTTCTTT. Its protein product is CASRDRVEETMNTEAFF.

The CDR3 DNA reads as TGTGCCAGCAGCTTGTTAGTCGGACTAGCGGACAATGAGCAGTTCTTC. Translating gives CASSLLVGLADNEQFF. J is TRBJ2-1 and V is TRBV5-6, with 10 bases identical to TRBD2. The CDR3 covers 16 residues. Trimming cost V 1 base and J 5 bases; bases outside gene matches: 6. Germline assignment: CDR1 SGHDT and CDR2 YYEEEE.

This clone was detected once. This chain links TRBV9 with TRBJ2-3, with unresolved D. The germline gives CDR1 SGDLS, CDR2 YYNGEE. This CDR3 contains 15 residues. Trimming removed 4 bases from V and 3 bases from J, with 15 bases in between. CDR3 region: CASSPLAVGTDTQYF. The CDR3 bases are TGTGCCAGCAGCCCACTGGCGGTCGGGACAGATACGCAGTATTTT.

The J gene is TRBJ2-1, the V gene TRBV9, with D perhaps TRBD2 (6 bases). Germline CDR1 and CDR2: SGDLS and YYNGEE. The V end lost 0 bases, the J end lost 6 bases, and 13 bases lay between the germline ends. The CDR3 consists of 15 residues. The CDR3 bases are TGTGCCAGCAGCGTAGGAAGAGCGGGCGGCAATGAGCAGTTCTTC. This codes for CASSVGRAGGNEQFF.

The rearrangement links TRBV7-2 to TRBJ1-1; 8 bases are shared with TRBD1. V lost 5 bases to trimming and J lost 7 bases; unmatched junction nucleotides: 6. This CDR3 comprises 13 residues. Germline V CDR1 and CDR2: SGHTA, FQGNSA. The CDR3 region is CASSPRTGLEAFF. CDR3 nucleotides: TGTGCCAGCAGCCCACGGACAGGGCTTGAAGCTTTCTTT.

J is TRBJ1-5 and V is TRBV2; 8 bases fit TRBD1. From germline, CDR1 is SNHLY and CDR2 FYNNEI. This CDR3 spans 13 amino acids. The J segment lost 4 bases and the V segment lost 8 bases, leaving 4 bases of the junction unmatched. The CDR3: CASFGDRNQPQHF. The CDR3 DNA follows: TGTGCCAGCTTCGGGGACAGGAATCAGCCCCAGCATTTT.

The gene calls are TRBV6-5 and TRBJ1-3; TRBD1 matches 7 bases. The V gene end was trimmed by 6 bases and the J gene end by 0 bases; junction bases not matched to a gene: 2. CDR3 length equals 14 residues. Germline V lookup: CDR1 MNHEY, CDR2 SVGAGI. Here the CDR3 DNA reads TGTGCCAGCAGGACAGGGCCCTCTGGAAACACCATATATTTT. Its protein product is CASRTGPSGNTIYF.

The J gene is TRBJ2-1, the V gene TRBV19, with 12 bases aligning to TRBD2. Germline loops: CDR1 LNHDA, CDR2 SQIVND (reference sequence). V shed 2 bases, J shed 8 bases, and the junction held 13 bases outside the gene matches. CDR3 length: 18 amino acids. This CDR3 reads CASSIRSTSGSLVDEQFF. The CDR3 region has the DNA TGTGCCAGTAGTATACGGTCGACTAGCGGGAGTTTGGTCGATGAGCAGTTCTTC.

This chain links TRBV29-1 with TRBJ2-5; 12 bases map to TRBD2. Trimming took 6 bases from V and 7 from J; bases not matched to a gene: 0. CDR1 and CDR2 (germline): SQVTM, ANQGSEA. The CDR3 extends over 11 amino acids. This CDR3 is CSVLAGGTQYF. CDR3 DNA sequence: TGCAGCGTACTAGCGGGAGGGACCCAGTACTTC.

The CDR3 bases are TGCAGCGTTCGACTAGCGGGAGGACCCTACAATGAGCAGTTCTTC. As protein: CSVRLAGGPYNEQFF. The chain links TRBV29-1 to TRBJ2-1; 13 bases align to TRBD2. The V and J ends lost 5 bases and 2 bases, in that order; junction bases with no gene match: 3. The germline V gene encodes CDR1 SQVTM and CDR2 ANQGSEA. The length of the CDR3 is 15 residues.

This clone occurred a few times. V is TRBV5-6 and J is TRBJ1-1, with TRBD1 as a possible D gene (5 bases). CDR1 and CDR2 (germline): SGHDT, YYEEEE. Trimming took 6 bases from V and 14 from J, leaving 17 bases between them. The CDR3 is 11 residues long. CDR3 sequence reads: CASTIQVSCFF. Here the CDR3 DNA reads TGTGCCAGCACGATACAGGTTTCCTGCTTCTTT.

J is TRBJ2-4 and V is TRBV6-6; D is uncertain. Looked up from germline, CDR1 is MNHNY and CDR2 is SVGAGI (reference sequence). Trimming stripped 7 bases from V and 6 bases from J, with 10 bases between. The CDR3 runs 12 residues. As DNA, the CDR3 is TGTGCCAGCAATGGGCAGACAAACATTCAGTACTTC. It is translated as CASNGQTNIQYF.

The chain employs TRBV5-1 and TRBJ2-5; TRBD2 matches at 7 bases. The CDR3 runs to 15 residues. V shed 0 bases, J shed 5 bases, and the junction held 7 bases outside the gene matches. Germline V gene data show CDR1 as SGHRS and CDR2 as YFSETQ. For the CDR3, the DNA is TGCGCCAGCAGCTTGGGCGGGAGCAGCTTGGAGACCCAGTACTTC. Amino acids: CASSLGGSSLETQYF.

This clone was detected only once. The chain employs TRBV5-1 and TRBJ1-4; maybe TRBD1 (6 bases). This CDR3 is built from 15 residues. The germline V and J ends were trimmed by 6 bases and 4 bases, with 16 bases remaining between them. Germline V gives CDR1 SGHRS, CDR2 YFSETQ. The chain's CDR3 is CASTPNTGFNEKLFF. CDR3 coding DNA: TGCGCCAGCACTCCCAACACAGGGTTTAATGAAAAACTGTTTTTT.

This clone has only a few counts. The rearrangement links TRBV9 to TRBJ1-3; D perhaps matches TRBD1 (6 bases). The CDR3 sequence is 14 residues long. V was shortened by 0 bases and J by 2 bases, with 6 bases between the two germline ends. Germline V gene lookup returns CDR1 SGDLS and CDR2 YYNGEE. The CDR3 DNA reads TGTGCCAGCAGCGTAGACAGGGCTGGAAACACCATATATTTT. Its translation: CASSVDRAGNTIYF.

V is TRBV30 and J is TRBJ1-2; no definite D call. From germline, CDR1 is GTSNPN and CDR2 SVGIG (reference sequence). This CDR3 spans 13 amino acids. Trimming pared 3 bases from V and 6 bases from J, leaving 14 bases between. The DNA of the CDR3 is TGTGCCTGGAGGCTGGAGAGGGTCCATGGCTACACCTTC. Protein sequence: CAWRLERVHGYTF. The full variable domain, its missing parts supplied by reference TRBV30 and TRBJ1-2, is SQTIHQWPATLVQPVGSPLSLECTVEGTSNPNLYWYRQAAGRGLQLLFYSVGIGQISSEVPQNLSASRPQDRQFILSSKKLLLSDSGFYLCAWRLERVHGYTFGSGTRLTVV.

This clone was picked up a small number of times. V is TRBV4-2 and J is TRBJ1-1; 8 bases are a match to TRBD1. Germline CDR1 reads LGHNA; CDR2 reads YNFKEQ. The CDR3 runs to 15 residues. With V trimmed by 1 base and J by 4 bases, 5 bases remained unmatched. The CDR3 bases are TGTGCCAGCAGCCAAGGTCCAGGGGGCGTCACTGAAGCTTTCTTT. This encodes CASSQGPGGVTEAFF.

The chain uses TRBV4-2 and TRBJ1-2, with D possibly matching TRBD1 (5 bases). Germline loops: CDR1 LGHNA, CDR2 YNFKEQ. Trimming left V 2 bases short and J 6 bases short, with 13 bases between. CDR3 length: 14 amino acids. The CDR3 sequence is CASSQQGGGDGYTF. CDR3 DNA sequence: TGTGCCAGCAGCCAACAAGGTGGAGGGGATGGCTACACCTTC.

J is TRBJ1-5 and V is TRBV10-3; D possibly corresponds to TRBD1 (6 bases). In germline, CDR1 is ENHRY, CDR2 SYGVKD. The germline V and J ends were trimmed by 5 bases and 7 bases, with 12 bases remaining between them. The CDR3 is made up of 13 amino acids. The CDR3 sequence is CAISLDSFQPQHF. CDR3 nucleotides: TGTGCCATCAGTTTGGACAGTTTCCAGCCCCAGCATTTT.